This T cell receptor (beta chain) was sequenced during a study of response to subunit inactivated influenza vaccine. Study-wide points: Few new T cells, the authors suggested, are recruited by each seasonal influenza vaccination.

V dropped 3 bases and J dropped 8; count of bases not matched to a gene: 11. CDR1 is SEHNR, CDR2 FQNEAQ, per germline (reference sequence). The CDR3 consists of 17 residues. Comments on this clonotype: What it recognizes is unknown.

TCRdb redid the calling of the RT-PCR reads with MiXCR, one entry per CDR3 protein. The sample records more than 450,000 distinct CDR3 sequences, 10% to 15% being singletons. This clonotype originated in a man in his forties or fifties who received an inactivated influenza vaccine. V and J are TRBV7-9 and TRBJ2-2; the match to TRBD1 covers 11 bases. This material consisted of PBMCs from blood, taken on the day of vaccination. DNA for the CDR3: TGTGCCAGCAGCTTCCTAATGGGACAGGGGGAAGAAGGGGAGCTGTTTTTT. Translation gives CASSFLMGQGEEGELFF.